These 15 T cell receptor beta chains came from one sample sequenced in a study of early T cells in non-severe SARS-CoV-2 infection. TCRdb re-derived calls from the 5' RACE reads in MiXCR, one entry per CDR3 protein. The repertoire holds approximately 84,000 distinct CDR3 sequences, with approximately 13% as singletons. The specimen was whole blood. All receptors come from an adult who was a healthcare worker with PCR-confirmed SARS-CoV-2 infection or an uninfected control (not recorded which).

This clonotype was seen ten or more times. The CDR3 protein is CASSPVEKLFF. CDR3 nucleotides: TGTGCCAGCAGCCCCGTCGAAAAACTGTTTTTT. This sequence joins TRBV7-9 and TRBJ1-4; unclear D gene. The germline CDR1 and CDR2 sequences are SEHNR and FQNEAQ (reference sequence). The CDR3 has 11 amino acids. Trimming stripped 5 bases from V and 8 bases from J, with 6 bases between.

This clonotype was seen a few times. The chain employs TRBV2 and TRBJ2-1; weak D call: TRBD1 (5 bases). The CDR3 loop spans 15 amino acids. CDR1 and CDR2 (germline): SNHLY, FYNNEI. V was pared by 3 bases and J by 0 bases, with 9 bases between. CDR3 protein: CASSEGLSSYNEQFF. The CDR3 nucleotides read TGTGCCAGCAGTGAGGGGCTTAGCTCCTACAATGAGCAGTTCTTC.

This clonotype was detected many times. The chain combines TRBV5-1 with TRBJ2-5; D might be TRBD2 (6 bases). V lost 4 bases to trimming and J lost 2 bases, with 9 bases between them. Germline V gene lookup returns CDR1 SGHRS and CDR2 YFSETQ. The CDR3 contains 13 residues. As DNA, the CDR3 is TGCGCCAGCAGCATACTAGCACAAGAGACCCAGTACTTC. It yields the protein CASSILAQETQYF.

The CDR3 DNA reads as TGCGCCAGCAGCCAAGCAGCGGGGACAAGCACAGATACGCAGTATTTT. Protein product: CASSQAAGTSTDTQYF. The chain recombines TRBV4-1 with TRBJ2-3; the D gene is possibly TRBD2 (7 bases). The CDR3 is 16 amino acids. V was pared by 1 base and J by 0 bases, with 11 bases between. The germline V gene has CDR1 MGHRA and CDR2 YSYEKL.

The sample holds a few counts of this clonotype. The chain recombines TRBV27 with TRBJ1-2; D is perhaps TRBD1 (6 bases). Germline CDR1 reads MNHEY; CDR2 reads SMNVEV (reference sequence). The CDR3 totals 13 residues. The V end lost 4 bases, the J end lost 5 bases, and 11 bases lay between the germline ends. The CDR3 sequence: CASSSQGPYGYTF. CDR3 DNA sequence: TGTGCCAGCAGTTCACAGGGTCCTTATGGCTACACCTTC.

This clonotype was found many times. V is TRBV18 and J is TRBJ1-2; weak D call: TRBD1 (5 bases). CDR3 length: 12 amino acids. CDR1 and CDR2 from the germline V gene are KGHSH and LQKENI. V lost 0 bases and J lost 6, with 5 bases in between. CDR3: CASSPPGDGYTF. The CDR3 DNA reads TGTGCCAGCTCACCACCAGGGGATGGCTACACCTTC.

This clonotype was detected only a few times. V usage is TRBV20-1 and J usage is TRBJ2-5; D is possibly TRBD1 (5 bases). Germline V gene lookup returns CDR1 DFQATT and CDR2 SNEGSKA (reference sequence). The V gene lost 4 bases and the J gene lost 3 bases, with 9 bases spanning the gap. The CDR3 totals 12 residues. The CDR3, as DNA: TGCAGTGCTATCAAGGGGAAAGAGACCCAGTACTTC. As protein: CSAIKGKETQYF.

The chain is built from TRBV7-9 and TRBJ1-1; D gene unclear. The V gene's germline CDR1 is SEHNR and CDR2 FQNEAQ (reference sequence). The CDR3 loop spans 14 amino acids. Trimming pared 3 bases from V and 0 bases from J, leaving 8 bases between. The DNA for the CDR3 is TGTGCCAGCAGCTTTTCCGGAGTGAACACTGAAGCTTTCTTT. Translating gives CASSFSGVNTEAFF.

This clonotype was detected many times. V usage is TRBV6-5 and J usage is TRBJ2-1; TRBD2 agrees at 12 bases. Germline CDR1 reads MNHEY; CDR2 reads SVGAGI. This CDR3 spans 18 amino acids. J was trimmed by 3 bases and V by 2 bases; bases with no gene match: 8. CDR3 in amino acids: CASSYATSGRAGYNEQFF. CDR3 DNA: TGTGCCAGCAGTTACGCGACTAGCGGGAGAGCTGGCTACAATGAGCAGTTCTTC.

The chain uses TRBV10-3 and TRBJ1-2; unclear D gene. CDR1 is ENHRY, CDR2 SYGVKD, per germline. There are 11 residues in the CDR3. Trimming pared 2 bases from V and 10 bases from J, leaving 8 bases between. CDR3 protein: CAISEGPSYTF. Written as DNA, the CDR3 is TGTGCCATCAGTGAGGGGCCCTCCTACACCTTC.

The CDR3 spells CASSEGPTSSYEQYF. The DNA for the CDR3 is TGTGCCAGCAGCGAGGGACCGACCTCCTCCTACGAGCAGTACTTC. V usage is TRBV7-6 and J usage is TRBJ2-7, with D perhaps assigned TRBD1 or TRBD2 (5 bases each). V shed 5 bases and J shed 0 bases, with 14 bases lying between them. Germline values: CDR1 SGHVS, CDR2 FNYEAQ. The CDR3 totals 15 residues. Full variable domain (remainder filled in from reference TRBV7-6 and TRBJ2-7): GAGVSQSPRYKVTKRGQDVALRCDPISGHVSLYWYRQALGQGPEFLTYFNYEAQQDKSGLPNDRFSAERPEGSISTLTIQRTEQRDSAMYRCASSEGPTSSYEQYFGPGTRLTVT.

The sample holds many counts of this clonotype. The CDR3 DNA reads as TGTGCCAGCAGGGGGACTAGCCCACTGTTCTTC. This sequence encodes CASRGTSPLFF. The V gene is TRBV2, the J gene TRBJ2-1; 9 bases align to TRBD2. There are 11 residues in the CDR3. Germline lookup yields CDR1 SNHLY and CDR2 FYNNEI. V lost 6 bases and J lost 15; bases outside the gene matches: 6.

This clonotype was seen a few times. The chain is built from TRBV5-1 and TRBJ2-5; 9 bases align to TRBD1. From germline, CDR1 is SGHRS and CDR2 YFSETQ. The CDR3 has 15 residues. V dropped 2 bases and J dropped 5; count of bases not matched to a gene: 7. The CDR3 loop is CASSFMGQGRETQYF. The CDR3 region has the DNA TGCGCCAGCAGCTTTATGGGACAGGGAAGGGAGACCCAGTACTTC.

This chain links TRBV29-1 with TRBJ1-1, with a tentative D call TRBD1 (5 bases). Germline values: CDR1 SQVTM, CDR2 ANQGSEA. The ends were cut back, 1 base at V and 5 bases at J, with 11 bases in the middle. This CDR3 has 13 amino acids. The CDR3 DNA follows: TGCAGCGTTGAAGGTGCAGGGCGTACTGAAGCTTTCTTT. Protein product: CSVEGAGRTEAFF.

This chain links TRBV5-1 with TRBJ1-1; D not certain. Germline V gene data show CDR1 as SGHRS and CDR2 as YFSETQ. V lost 3 bases and J lost 5, with 11 bases in between. The CDR3 length is 13 residues. CDR3 sequence: CASSYSVSTEAFF. The CDR3 coding sequence is TGCGCCAGCAGCTACAGCGTTTCAACTGAAGCTTTCTTT.